The rows below give T cell receptor beta chains drawn from one sample of a study of early T cells in non-severe SARS-CoV-2 infection. One entry per CDR3 protein results from TCRdb running MiXCR on the 5' RACE reads. The repertoire has 25,000 to 40,000 distinct CDR3 sequences, around 5% of them found once; the top ten carry about a fifth. Sequencing used whole blood. The receptors stem from an adult who was a healthcare worker with PCR-confirmed SARS-CoV-2 infection or an uninfected control (not recorded which). Each CDR3 is given with its conserved first and last residue. The D gene is left open where the match is weak. The size field is filled for only some rows; it gives once, few, many or a size class.

abundance: few
j_gene: TRBJ2-7
v_gene: TRBV7-3
d_gene: NA
CDR3aa: CASSLFGGSEQYF
CDR3nt: TGTGCCAGCAGCTTATTCGGGGGTAGCGAGCAGTACTTC

abundance: many
j_gene: TRBJ2-4
v_gene: TRBV23-1
d_gene: NA
CDR3aa: CASSGRGGF
CDR3nt: TGCGCCAGCAGTGGTAGAGGGGGCTTC

abundance: NA
j_gene: TRBJ2-7
v_gene: TRBV12-3/TRBV12-4
d_gene: NA
CDR3aa: CASSLRAGLGYEQYF
CDR3nt: TGTGCCAGCAGTTTAAGGGCGGGTCTGGGGTACGAGCAGTACTTC

abundance: many
j_gene: TRBJ2-1
v_gene: TRBV10-1
d_gene: TRBD2
CDR3aa: CASSEGSGSLYEQFF
CDR3nt: TGCGCCAGCAGTGAAGGTAGCGGGAGCCTTTATGAGCAGTTCTTC

abundance: few
j_gene: TRBJ1-1
v_gene: TRBV21-1
d_gene: NA
CDR3aa: CASSILTGRF
CDR3nt: TGTGCCAGCAGCATCTTGACAGGGAGGTTT

abundance: many
j_gene: TRBJ2-5
v_gene: TRBV29-1
d_gene: NA
CDR3aa: CSVGYMGTQYF
CDR3nt: TGCAGCGTTGGTTATATGGGGACCCAGTACTTC

abundance: NA
j_gene: TRBJ2-5
v_gene: TRBV7-7
d_gene: TRBD1
CDR3aa: CASSFGQGQETQYF
CDR3nt: TGTGCTAGCAGCTTCGGACAGGGCCAAGAGACCCAGTACTTC

abundance: many
j_gene: TRBJ1-1
v_gene: TRBV9
d_gene: TRBD1
CDR3aa: CASSPRQGLNTEAFF
CDR3nt: TGTGCCAGCAGCCCGCGACAGGGGCTGAACACTGAAGCTTTCTTT

abundance: NA
j_gene: TRBJ1-1
v_gene: TRBV12-3/TRBV12-4
d_gene: TRBD1
CDR3aa: CASRKTGVTEAFF
CDR3nt: TGTGCCAGCAGAAAAACAGGGGTCACTGAAGCTTTCTTT

abundance: few
j_gene: TRBJ2-3
v_gene: TRBV5-8
d_gene: NA
CDR3aa: CASSLGGTSSTDTQYF
CDR3nt: TGTGCCAGCAGCTTGGGGGGGACTTCTAGCACAGATACGCAGTATTTT

abundance: many
j_gene: TRBJ2-3
v_gene: TRBV2
d_gene: TRBD1
CDR3aa: CASSAAGQGRDTQYF
CDR3nt: TGTGCCAGCAGTGCGGCGGGACAGGGACGAGATACGCAGTATTTT

abundance: many
j_gene: TRBJ1-5
v_gene: TRBV7-9
d_gene: NA
CDR3aa: CASSLQGQPQHF
CDR3nt: TGTGCCAGCAGCCTACAGGGTCAGCCCCAGCATTTT

abundance: many
j_gene: TRBJ2-1
v_gene: TRBV2
d_gene: NA
CDR3aa: CASIPSRSSDEQFF
CDR3nt: TGTGCCAGCATCCCCAGCAGGTCTAGCGATGAGCAGTTCTTC

abundance: many
j_gene: TRBJ1-1
v_gene: TRBV7-9
d_gene: NA
CDR3aa: CASSLLQNTEAFF
CDR3nt: TGTGCCAGCAGCTTACTACAGAACACTGAAGCTTTCTTT

abundance: NA
j_gene: TRBJ2-2
v_gene: TRBV6-2/TRBV6-3
d_gene: TRBD2
CDR3aa: CASTPLAGGTEGGELFF
CDR3nt: TGTGCCAGCACCCCACTAGCGGGGGGCACGGAGGGCGGGGAGCTGTTTTTT

abundance: NA
j_gene: TRBJ1-2
v_gene: TRBV6-5
d_gene: NA
CDR3aa: CASSYSAGYYGYTF
CDR3nt: TGTGCCAGCAGTTACTCAGCAGGGTATTATGGCTACACCTTC

abundance: many
j_gene: TRBJ1-5
v_gene: TRBV12-3/TRBV12-4
d_gene: NA
CDR3aa: CASSFGDSNQPQHF
CDR3nt: TGTGCCAGCAGTTTTGGGGATAGCAATCAGCCCCAGCATTTT

abundance: many
j_gene: TRBJ2-1
v_gene: TRBV5-6
d_gene: TRBD1
CDR3aa: CASSLVQGDEQFF
CDR3nt: TGTGCCAGCAGCTTGGTACAGGGGGATGAGCAGTTCTTC

abundance: NA
j_gene: TRBJ2-3
v_gene: TRBV28
d_gene: TRBD2
CDR3aa: CASAGGVDTDTQYF
CDR3nt: TGTGCCAGCGCGGGAGGAGTGGACACAGATACGCAGTATTTT

abundance: NA
j_gene: TRBJ1-5
v_gene: TRBV27
d_gene: NA
CDR3aa: CASSLLAGSGPQHF
CDR3nt: TGTGCCAGCAGTTTATTGGCAGGGTCAGGGCCCCAGCATTTT

abundance: many
j_gene: TRBJ1-3
v_gene: TRBV7-8
d_gene: NA
CDR3aa: CASSLFGHLSGNTIYF
CDR3nt: TGTGCCAGCAGCTTATTTGGACACCTCTCTGGAAACACCATATATTTT

abundance: few
j_gene: TRBJ2-5
v_gene: TRBV18
d_gene: TRBD2
CDR3aa: CASSPETGGRETQYF
CDR3nt: TGTGCCAGCTCACCAGAAACGGGAGGGCGGGAGACCCAGTACTTC

abundance: few
j_gene: TRBJ2-1
v_gene: TRBV7-6
d_gene: NA
CDR3aa: CASSEGSWGGDEQFF
CDR3nt: TGTGCCAGCAGCGAAGGGTCTTGGGGGGGCGATGAGCAGTTCTTC

abundance: many
j_gene: TRBJ2-7
v_gene: TRBV29-1
d_gene: NA
CDR3aa: CSVGRTVDSYEQYF
CDR3nt: TGCAGCGTTGGCAGGACGGTAGACTCCTACGAGCAGTACTTC

abundance: many
j_gene: TRBJ2-2
v_gene: TRBV28
d_gene: NA
CDR3aa: CASSLWLAGELFF
CDR3nt: TGTGCCAGCAGTTTATGGTTGGCCGGGGAGCTGTTTTTT

abundance: medium-sized
j_gene: TRBJ2-7
v_gene: TRBV7-2
d_gene: NA
CDR3aa: CASSPQGGAGDEQYF
CDR3nt: TGTGCCAGCAGCCCTCAGGGGGGCGCAGGGGACGAGCAGTACTTC

abundance: many
j_gene: TRBJ1-2
v_gene: TRBV30
d_gene: TRBD1
CDR3aa: CAWSRTGAHTF
CDR3nt: TGTGCCTGGAGCAGGACAGGGGCCCACACCTTC

abundance: many
j_gene: TRBJ2-1
v_gene: TRBV20-1
d_gene: TRBD2
CDR3aa: CSVPRGYNEQFF
CDR3nt: TGCAGTGTCCCGCGGGGGTACAATGAGCAGTTCTTC

abundance: many
j_gene: TRBJ1-4
v_gene: TRBV4-3
d_gene: TRBD1
CDR3aa: CASSQGQGAANEKLFF
CDR3nt: TGCGCCAGCAGCCAAGGGCAGGGGGCAGCTAATGAAAAACTGTTTTTT

abundance: NA
j_gene: TRBJ2-1
v_gene: TRBV11-3
d_gene: NA
CDR3aa: CASMAIGGANNEQFF
CDR3nt: TGTGCCAGCATGGCGATTGGGGGGGCGAACAATGAGCAGTTCTTC

abundance: few
j_gene: TRBJ2-7
v_gene: TRBV3-2
d_gene: NA
CDR3aa: CASSQEGKRGSYEQYF
CDR3nt: TGTGCCAGCAGCCAAGAGGGGAAGCGGGGGTCCTACGAGCAGTACTTC